Listed below are T cell receptor beta chains from one sample, sequenced in a study of molecular identifiers for immune sequencing clone quantification. TCRdb processed the PCR reads anew with MiXCR; each CDR3 protein has one entry. The data hold nearly 650,000 distinct CDR3 sequences, with about 25% observed a single time. The sample was naive CD8+ T cells from blood, with Jurkat cell RNA spiked in. These receptors were collected from a human donor in good health. Some libraries in this study had Jurkat cell RNA spiked in. Each CDR3 is given with its conserved first and last residue. A D gene is named only where the DNA matches it firmly. For some rows the clone size is stated as once, few or many, or as a class when expanded; others skip it.

j_call d_call v_call clone_size cdr3_aa cdr3_nt
TRBJ2-3 NA TRBV28 few CASSATSGDTQYF TGTGCCAGCAGTGCAACCTCGGGAGATACGCAGTATTTT
TRBJ2-7 NA TRBV20-1 many CSARQSSYEQYF TGCAGTGCCCGACAGAGCTCCTACGAGCAGTACTTC
TRBJ2-1 TRBD2 TRBV14 few CASSLLAGAMYNEQFF TGTGCCAGCAGCCTTTTAGCGGGAGCTATGTACAATGAGCAGTTCTTC
TRBJ2-3 NA TRBV30 few CAWSLVGSTDTQYF TGTGCCTGGAGTTTGGTGGGGAGCACAGATACGCAGTATTTT
TRBJ2-5 TRBD2 TRBV6-2/TRBV6-3 few CASSSDLAGGGETQYF TGTGCCAGCAGTTCCGACCTAGCGGGAGGGGGAGAGACCCAGTACTTC
TRBJ1-1 NA TRBV5-4 many CASSWGQSEAFF TGTGCCAGCAGCTGGGGACAATCTGAAGCTTTCTTT
TRBJ2-3 NA TRBV11-2 few CASSLDVVGADTQYF TGTGCCAGCAGCCTGGACGTTGTGGGCGCAGATACGCAGTATTTT
TRBJ2-3 NA TRBV7-9 many CASSLVVYDLTDTQYF TGTGCCAGCAGCTTAGTGGTGTACGATCTAACAGATACGCAGTATTTT
TRBJ1-4 NA TRBV13 many CASSVRWGNEKLFF TGTGCCAGCAGCGTCAGATGGGGGAATGAAAAACTGTTTTTT
TRBJ2-7 NA TRBV4-3 NA CASSPLEGGGQYF TGCGCCAGCAGCCCACTCGAGGGGGGTGGGCAGTACTTC
TRBJ2-6 NA TRBV14 many CASSQTGASGDLPISGANVLTF TGTGCCAGCAGCCAAACAGGAGCCTCCGGGGACCTCCCGATCTCTGGGGCCAACGTCCTGACTTTC
TRBJ1-1 TRBD1 TRBV28 few CASSFSPRQGANTEAFF TGTGCCAGCAGTTTTTCCCCCCGACAGGGGGCAAACACTGAAGCTTTCTTT
TRBJ2-3 NA TRBV6-9 NA CASSYSGLAGITDTQYF TGTGCCAGCAGTTATTCGGGTTTGGCAGGGATCACAGATACGCAGTATTTT
TRBJ2-2 NA TRBV9 NA CASSVGGGLGPNTGELFF TGTGCCAGCAGCGTAGGAGGGGGGCTGGGACCGAACACCGGGGAGCTGTTTTTT
TRBJ1-2 NA TRBV3-1 NA CASSQEAGRRDYGYTF TGTGCCAGCAGCCAAGAGGCAGGGCGAAGAGACTATGGCTACACCTTC
TRBJ2-7 TRBD2 TRBV5-4 NA CASSWGTSEQYF TGTGCCAGCAGCTGGGGGACTAGCGAGCAGTACTTC
TRBJ2-1 TRBD1 TRBV30 few CAWRFQGQGSYNEQFF TGTGCCTGGAGATTTCAAGGACAGGGATCCTACAATGAGCAGTTCTTC
TRBJ2-1 NA TRBV24-1 few CATSAGKSSYNEQFF TGTGCCACCAGTGCAGGGAAGAGCTCCTACAATGAGCAGTTCTTC
TRBJ2-7 NA TRBV6-1 few CASSEFREMGYEQYF TGTGCCAGCAGTGAATTCCGGGAGATGGGTTACGAGCAGTACTTC
TRBJ2-5 NA TRBV7-9 many CASSATTGAGETQYF TGTGCCAGCAGCGCGACTACAGGGGCGGGGGAGACCCAGTACTTC
TRBJ1-2 TRBD1 TRBV28 many CASSLTGGGYGYTF TGTGCCAGCAGTTTAACAGGGGGAGGCTATGGCTACACCTTC
TRBJ1-5 TRBD1 TRBV19 NA CATWGRGNNQPQHF TGTGCCACCTGGGGCAGGGGGAACAATCAGCCCCAGCATTTT
TRBJ2-5 NA TRBV5-6 NA CASSLWAAGYEAPQYF TGTGCCAGCAGCTTGTGGGCCGCGGGTTACGAAGCGCCCCAGTACTTC
TRBJ2-3 TRBD1 TRBV4-2 few CASSLTGQGRTDTQYF TGTGCCAGCAGCCTAACTGGACAGGGGCGCACAGATACGCAGTATTTT
TRBJ2-5 NA TRBV7-9 many CASSTGGKGPQYF TGTGCCAGCAGCACTGGGGGGAAAGGGCCCCAGTACTTC
TRBJ2-1 TRBD2 TRBV30 NA CAWGNSGFEGVLDNEQFF TGTGCCTGGGGGAATAGCGGGTTCGAAGGGGTCCTAGACAATGAGCAGTTCTTC
TRBJ2-3 NA TRBV7-9 many CASSSGPATQYF TGTGCCAGCAGCTCGGGACCGGCCACGCAGTATTTT
TRBJ2-7 TRBD2 TRBV4-2 few CASSQGGATSGSYEQYF TGTGCCAGCAGCCAAGGTGGGGCGACTAGCGGGAGCTACGAGCAGTACTTC
TRBJ2-7 NA TRBV15 few CATSRVRDYEQYF TGTGCCACCAGCAGAGTCAGGGACTACGAGCAGTACTTC
TRBJ2-7 NA TRBV20-1 many CSARTQKGAFYEQYF TGCAGTGCTAGAACACAGAAAGGGGCTTTCTACGAGCAGTACTTC
TRBJ2-3 TRBD1 TRBV9 NA CASSVAGGTGAVTDTQYF TGTGCCAGCAGCGTAGCTGGAGGGACAGGGGCGGTAACAGATACGCAGTATTTT
TRBJ1-1 NA TRBV4-3 few CASSQVRGLAEAFF TGCGCCAGCAGCCAAGTGAGGGGCTTGGCTGAAGCTTTCTTT